The source of this T cell receptor beta chain is a study of shared clonotypes between healthy human individuals. Assay used: immunoSEQ multiplex PCR; TCRdb lists only in-frame clones, some missing. The sample holds about 710,000 clones, about 80% seen once. Trimming shortened V by 6 bases and J by 0 bases, and 6 bases separated the two germline ends. CDR3 length: 13 residues. Germline V gene data show CDR1 as SGHAT and CDR2 as FQNNGV. The chain carries TRBV11-2 and TRBJ2-1; D ambiguous. The origin of this receptor is a woman in her 30s in good health. Sequenced: memory CD4+ T cells sorted from blood. The sample's subset: CD45RA-negative fraction. CDR3 amino acids: CASSTGSYNEQFF. The CDR3 coding sequence is TGTGCCAGCAGTACGGGCTCCTACAATGAGCAGTTCTTC. Drawing the rest from reference TRBV11-2 and TRBJ2-1, the complete variable domain is EAGVAQSPRYKIIEKRQSVAFWCNPISGHATLYWYQQILGQGPKLLIQFQNNGVVDDSQLPKDRFSAERLKGVDSTLKIQPAKLEDSAVYLCASSTGSYNEQFFGPGTRLTVL.